These T cell receptor beta chains were read from a single sample in a study of blood T cell repertoires in COVID-19. Using immunoSEQ multiplex PCR, the repertoire was profiled, and TCRdb retains in-frame clones only, with some absent. The data contain about 80,000 clones, approximately 80% of them singletons. Sequencing input: peripheral blood. These receptors were collected from a man aged 60-69 years with active or convalescent COVID-19. Both conserved end residues are part of each CDR3. The D gene is left open where the match is weak. For some rows the clone size is stated as once, few or many, or as a class when expanded; others skip it.

abundance: NA
d_gene: TRBD1
v_gene: TRBV6-2/TRBV6-3
j_gene: TRBJ2-5
CDR3aa: CASSYSSGTGSQETQYF
CDR3nt: TGTGCCAGCAGTTACTCGTCCGGGACAGGTTCGCAAGAGACCCAGTACTTC

abundance: NA
d_gene: NA
v_gene: TRBV12-3/TRBV12-4
j_gene: TRBJ1-2
CDR3aa: CASSPVEGYGYTF
CDR3nt: TGTGCCAGCAGCCCTGTGGAGGGGTATGGCTACACCTTC

abundance: NA
d_gene: TRBD1
v_gene: TRBV7-9
j_gene: TRBJ1-3
CDR3aa: CASSSGQGRYSGNTIYF
CDR3nt: TGTGCCAGCAGCTCTGGACAGGGACGATACTCTGGAAACACCATATATTTT

abundance: NA
d_gene: TRBD1
v_gene: TRBV7-4
j_gene: TRBJ1-2
CDR3aa: CASSLAPRVGDRVRDGYTF
CDR3nt: TGTGCCAGCAGCTTAGCTCCTCGAGTAGGGGACAGGGTGCGGGATGGCTACACCTTC

abundance: NA
d_gene: NA
v_gene: TRBV2
j_gene: TRBJ1-6
CDR3aa: CASKGLGNSPLHF
CDR3nt: TGTGCCAGCAAGGGACTCGGGAATTCACCCCTCCACTTT

abundance: NA
d_gene: NA
v_gene: TRBV6-6
j_gene: TRBJ1-4
CDR3aa: CASIGGSTNEKLFF
CDR3nt: TGTGCCAGCATTGGCGGGTCAACTAATGAAAAACTGTTTTTT

abundance: NA
d_gene: TRBD1
v_gene: TRBV5-4
j_gene: TRBJ1-1
CDR3aa: CASSPRQGGMNTEAFF
CDR3nt: TGTGCCAGCAGCCCTAGACAGGGTGGGATGAACACTGAAGCTTTCTTT

abundance: once
d_gene: NA
v_gene: TRBV20-1
j_gene: TRBJ1-2
CDR3aa: CSASEQVANYGYTF
CDR3nt: TGCAGTGCTAGTGAACAGGTTGCCAACTATGGCTACACCTTC

abundance: NA
d_gene: NA
v_gene: TRBV9
j_gene: TRBJ1-6
CDR3aa: CASSVDAGAISPLHF
CDR3nt: TGTGCCAGCAGCGTAGATGCAGGGGCAATTTCACCCCTCCACTTT

abundance: once
d_gene: NA
v_gene: TRBV6-1
j_gene: TRBJ2-3
CDR3aa: CASSEGRFTDTQYF
CDR3nt: TGTGCCAGCAGTGAGGGCAGGTTCACAGATACGCAGTATTTT

abundance: NA
d_gene: TRBD1
v_gene: TRBV18
j_gene: TRBJ1-1
CDR3aa: CASSPGTELEAFF
CDR3nt: TGTGCCAGCTCCCCCGGGACAGAACTAGAAGCTTTCTTT

abundance: once
d_gene: NA
v_gene: TRBV6-1
j_gene: TRBJ2-6
CDR3aa: CASSETGLGAGANVLTF
CDR3nt: TGTGCCAGCAGTGAGACGGGCTTGGGGGCCGGGGCCAACGTCCTGACTTTC

abundance: few
d_gene: NA
v_gene: TRBV5-1
j_gene: TRBJ1-1
CDR3aa: CASSLSPTGTPLVAFF
CDR3nt: TGCGCCAGCAGCTTGTCCCCAACCGGGACACCCCTTGTAGCTTTCTTT

abundance: NA
d_gene: NA
v_gene: TRBV6-5
j_gene: TRBJ1-5
CDR3aa: CASRDRTSNQPQHF
CDR3nt: TGTGCCAGCAGAGACAGGACTAGCAATCAGCCCCAGCATTTT

abundance: NA
d_gene: NA
v_gene: TRBV24-1
j_gene: TRBJ2-5
CDR3aa: CATSDARGSGETQYF
CDR3nt: TGTGCCACCAGTGATGCCAGGGGTAGCGGGGAGACCCAGTACTTC

abundance: NA
d_gene: TRBD1
v_gene: TRBV19
j_gene: TRBJ1-5
CDR3aa: CASRWTGSNQPQHF
CDR3nt: TGTGCCAGTAGATGGACAGGGAGCAATCAGCCCCAGCATTTT

abundance: once
d_gene: NA
v_gene: TRBV7-9
j_gene: TRBJ1-2
CDR3aa: CASSFRRVGYTF
CDR3nt: TGTGCCAGCAGCTTCCGACGGGTTGGCTACACCTTC

abundance: NA
d_gene: TRBD2
v_gene: TRBV7-2
j_gene: TRBJ2-1
CDR3aa: CASGLAGGLTYNEQFF
CDR3nt: TGTGCCAGTGGACTAGCGGGGGGGTTAACCTACAATGAGCAGTTCTTC

abundance: NA
d_gene: TRBD1
v_gene: TRBV18
j_gene: TRBJ1-4
CDR3aa: CASSPVGQLNEKLFF
CDR3nt: TGTGCCAGCTCACCCGTGGGACAGCTTAATGAAAAACTGTTTTTT

abundance: NA
d_gene: NA
v_gene: TRBV9
j_gene: TRBJ1-6
CDR3aa: CASSVAGVGNSPLHF
CDR3nt: TGTGCCAGCAGCGTAGCGGGGGTGGGGAATTCACCCCTCCACTTT

abundance: NA
d_gene: NA
v_gene: TRBV12-5
j_gene: TRBJ1-4
CDR3aa: CASGLVGGANEKLFF
CDR3nt: TGTGCTAGTGGTTTGGTAGGAGGAGCTAATGAAAAACTGTTTTTT

abundance: NA
d_gene: TRBD1
v_gene: TRBV4-3
j_gene: TRBJ2-3
CDR3aa: CASSIRGPTDTQYF
CDR3nt: TGCGCCAGCTCGATCAGGGGGCCCACAGATACGCAGTATTTT

abundance: NA
d_gene: NA
v_gene: TRBV19
j_gene: TRBJ2-2
CDR3aa: CASSMWQENTGELFF
CDR3nt: TGTGCCAGTAGTATGTGGCAGGAGAACACCGGGGAGCTGTTTTTT

abundance: NA
d_gene: NA
v_gene: TRBV5-1
j_gene: TRBJ1-3
CDR3aa: CASSLAQGPGNTIYF
CDR3nt: TGCGCCAGCAGCTTGGCGCAGGGTCCTGGAAACACCATATATTTT

abundance: few
d_gene: TRBD2
v_gene: TRBV19
j_gene: TRBJ2-3
CDR3aa: CASSSGTSGGSTDTQYF
CDR3nt: TGTGCCAGTAGTAGCGGGACTAGCGGGGGGAGCACAGATACGCAGTATTTT

abundance: once
d_gene: NA
v_gene: TRBV7-3
j_gene: TRBJ2-3
CDR3aa: CASSRGSTDTQYF
CDR3nt: TGTGCCAGCAGTCGGGGGAGCACAGATACGCAGTATTTT

abundance: NA
d_gene: NA
v_gene: TRBV4-2
j_gene: TRBJ1-1
CDR3aa: CASSQVLQGDTEAFF
CDR3nt: TGTGCCAGCAGCCAAGTTCTACAGGGTGACACTGAAGCTTTCTTT

abundance: few
d_gene: TRBD1
v_gene: TRBV5-1
j_gene: TRBJ2-5
CDR3aa: CASRGQPYQETQYF
CDR3nt: TGCGCCAGCAGGGGACAGCCGTACCAAGAGACCCAGTACTTC

abundance: NA
d_gene: NA
v_gene: TRBV6-5
j_gene: TRBJ1-4
CDR3aa: CASTWTRENEKLFF
CDR3nt: TGTGCCAGCACCTGGACAAGGGAAAATGAAAAACTGTTTTTT

abundance: NA
d_gene: TRBD1
v_gene: TRBV3-1/TRBV3-2
j_gene: TRBJ1-6
CDR3aa: CASSRTGSGSPLHF
CDR3nt: TGTGCCAGCAGCCGGACAGGGTCGGGATCACCCCTCCACTTT

abundance: NA
d_gene: NA
v_gene: TRBV6-5
j_gene: TRBJ1-5
CDR3aa: CASSRLGQPQHF
CDR3nt: TGTGCCAGCAGTCGGCTAGGTCAGCCCCAGCATTTT

abundance: NA
d_gene: TRBD1
v_gene: TRBV5-1
j_gene: TRBJ2-7
CDR3aa: CASSSGQGEKQYF
CDR3nt: TGCGCCAGCAGCTCCGGACAGGGAGAGAAGCAGTACTTC

abundance: once
d_gene: NA
v_gene: TRBV6-5
j_gene: TRBJ2-3
CDR3aa: CASSAMTSTDTQYF
CDR3nt: TGTGCCAGCAGCGCGATGACTAGCACAGATACGCAGTATTTT

abundance: once
d_gene: TRBD1
v_gene: TRBV7-2
j_gene: TRBJ1-1
CDR3aa: CASSLATGGGTEAFF
CDR3nt: TGTGCCAGCAGCTTAGCGACAGGGGGGGGGACTGAAGCTTTCTTT

abundance: NA
d_gene: NA
v_gene: TRBV9
j_gene: TRBJ1-2
CDR3aa: CASSLVATPRGYTF
CDR3nt: TGTGCCAGCAGCCTTGTGGCCACCCCTCGTGGCTACACCTTC

abundance: NA
d_gene: NA
v_gene: TRBV6-2/TRBV6-3
j_gene: TRBJ2-7
CDR3aa: CASSFGQNYEQYF
CDR3nt: TGTGCCAGCAGTTTCGGACAGAATTACGAGCAGTACTTC

abundance: few
d_gene: TRBD1
v_gene: TRBV7-9
j_gene: TRBJ1-4
CDR3aa: CASSTYRGPNEKLFF
CDR3nt: TGTGCCAGCAGCACCTACAGGGGCCCTAATGAAAAACTGTTTTTT

abundance: NA
d_gene: TRBD1
v_gene: TRBV6-2/TRBV6-3
j_gene: TRBJ1-2
CDR3aa: CASSYPGQGRLGGYTF
CDR3nt: TGTGCCAGCAGTTACCCGGGACAGGGACGGCTCGGGGGCTACACCTTC

abundance: NA
d_gene: TRBD1
v_gene: TRBV10-2
j_gene: TRBJ2-7
CDR3aa: CASSGTKQGAPRYEQYF
CDR3nt: TGCGCCAGCAGTGGAACCAAACAGGGGGCGCCGAGGTACGAGCAGTACTTC

abundance: NA
d_gene: TRBD1
v_gene: TRBV2
j_gene: TRBJ1-5
CDR3aa: CASRTGGDSNQPQHF
CDR3nt: TGTGCCAGCAGGACAGGGGGTGATAGCAATCAGCCCCAGCATTTT

abundance: many
d_gene: NA
v_gene: TRBV6-5
j_gene: TRBJ2-2
CDR3aa: CASSGRGVRTGELFF
CDR3nt: TGTGCCAGCAGCGGTAGGGGTGTTCGAACCGGGGAGCTGTTTTTT

abundance: NA
d_gene: NA
v_gene: TRBV15
j_gene: TRBJ1-2
CDR3aa: CATSRGANRVNGYTF
CDR3nt: TGTGCCACCAGCAGAGGGGCTAACAGGGTAAATGGCTACACCTTC

abundance: few
d_gene: NA
v_gene: TRBV3-1/TRBV3-2
j_gene: TRBJ2-3
CDR3aa: CASSPTASRGTQYF
CDR3nt: TGTGCCAGCAGCCCTACAGCGTCCAGGGGTACGCAGTATTTT

abundance: NA
d_gene: TRBD1
v_gene: TRBV9
j_gene: TRBJ2-1
CDR3aa: CASSRRQGAENEQFF
CDR3nt: TGTGCCAGCAGTCGTCGCCAGGGGGCGGAAAATGAGCAGTTCTTC

abundance: once
d_gene: TRBD1
v_gene: TRBV5-4
j_gene: TRBJ1-1
CDR3aa: CASSPQGSTEAFF
CDR3nt: TGTGCCAGCAGCCCACAGGGGAGCACTGAAGCTTTCTTT

abundance: NA
d_gene: NA
v_gene: TRBV19
j_gene: TRBJ2-7
CDR3aa: CASRPAGTTYEQYF
CDR3nt: TGTGCCAGTAGGCCGGCCGGGACAACCTACGAGCAGTACTTC

abundance: NA
d_gene: NA
v_gene: TRBV6-5
j_gene: TRBJ1-1
CDR3aa: CASSYSSGINTEAFF
CDR3nt: TGTGCCAGCAGTTACTCGAGCGGTATCAACACTGAAGCTTTCTTT

abundance: few
d_gene: NA
v_gene: TRBV7-7
j_gene: TRBJ2-5
CDR3aa: CASSVGRVFQETQYF
CDR3nt: TGTGCTAGCAGCGTTGGTCGCGTATTTCAAGAGACCCAGTACTTC

abundance: many
d_gene: NA
v_gene: TRBV4-3
j_gene: TRBJ1-1
CDR3aa: CASSQDSRGNTEAFF
CDR3nt: TGCGCCAGCAGCCAAGATAGCAGGGGTAACACTGAAGCTTTCTTT

abundance: NA
d_gene: NA
v_gene: TRBV2
j_gene: TRBJ1-1
CDR3aa: CASTVREGYEAFF
CDR3nt: TGTGCCAGCACCGTCAGGGAGGGCTATGAAGCTTTCTTT